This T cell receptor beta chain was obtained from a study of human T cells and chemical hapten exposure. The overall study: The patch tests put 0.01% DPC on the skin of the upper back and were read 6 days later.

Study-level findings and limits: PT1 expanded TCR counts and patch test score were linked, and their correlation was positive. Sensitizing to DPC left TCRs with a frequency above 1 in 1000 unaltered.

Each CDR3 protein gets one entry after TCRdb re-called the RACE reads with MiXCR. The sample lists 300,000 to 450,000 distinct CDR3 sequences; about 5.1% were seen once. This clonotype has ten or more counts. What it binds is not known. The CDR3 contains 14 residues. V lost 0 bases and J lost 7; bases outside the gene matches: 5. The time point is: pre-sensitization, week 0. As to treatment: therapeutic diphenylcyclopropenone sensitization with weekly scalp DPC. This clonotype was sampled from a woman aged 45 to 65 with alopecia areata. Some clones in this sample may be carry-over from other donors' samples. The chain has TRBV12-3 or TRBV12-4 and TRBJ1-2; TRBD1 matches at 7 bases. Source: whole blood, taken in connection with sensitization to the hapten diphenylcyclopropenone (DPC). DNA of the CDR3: TGTGCCAGCAGTTTAGCAGGGACAGCCCTTGGCTACACCTTC. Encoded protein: CASSLAGTALGYTF.